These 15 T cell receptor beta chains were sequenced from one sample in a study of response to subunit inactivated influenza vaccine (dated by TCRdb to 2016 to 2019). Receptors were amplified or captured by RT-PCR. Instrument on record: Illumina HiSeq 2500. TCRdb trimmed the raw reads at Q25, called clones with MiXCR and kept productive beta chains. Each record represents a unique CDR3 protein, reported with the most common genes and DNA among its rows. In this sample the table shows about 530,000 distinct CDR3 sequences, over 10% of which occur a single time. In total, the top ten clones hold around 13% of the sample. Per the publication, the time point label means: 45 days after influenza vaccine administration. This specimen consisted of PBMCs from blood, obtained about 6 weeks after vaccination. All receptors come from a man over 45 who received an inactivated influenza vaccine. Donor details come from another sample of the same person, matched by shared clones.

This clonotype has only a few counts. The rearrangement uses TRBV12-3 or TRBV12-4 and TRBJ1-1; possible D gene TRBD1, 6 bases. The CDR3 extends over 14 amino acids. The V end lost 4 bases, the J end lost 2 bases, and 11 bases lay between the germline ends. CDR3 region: CASSYGTQNTEAFF. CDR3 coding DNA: TGTGCCAGCAGTTACGGGACACAAAACACTGAAGCTTTCTTT.

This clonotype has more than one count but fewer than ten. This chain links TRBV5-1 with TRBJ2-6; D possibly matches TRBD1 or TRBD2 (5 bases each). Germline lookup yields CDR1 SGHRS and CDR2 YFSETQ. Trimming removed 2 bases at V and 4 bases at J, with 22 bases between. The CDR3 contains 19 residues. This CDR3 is CASSFRQAWDPLGANVLTF. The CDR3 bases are TGCGCCAGCAGCTTTAGACAAGCATGGGACCCTCTGGGGGCCAACGTCCTGACTTTC. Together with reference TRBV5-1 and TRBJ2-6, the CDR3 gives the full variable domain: KAGVTQTPRYLIKTRGQQVTLSCSPISGHRSVSWYQQTPGQGLQFLFEYFSETQRNKGNFPGRFSGRQFSNSRSEMNVSTLELGDSALYLCASSFRQAWDPLGANVLTFGAGSRLTVL.

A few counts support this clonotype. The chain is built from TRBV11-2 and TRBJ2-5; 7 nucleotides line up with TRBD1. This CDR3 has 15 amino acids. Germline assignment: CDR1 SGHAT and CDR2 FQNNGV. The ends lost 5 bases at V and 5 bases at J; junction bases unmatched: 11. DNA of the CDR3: TGTGCCAGCAGCGACAACACAGGGGTAGGGGAGACCCAGTACTTC. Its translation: CASSDNTGVGETQYF. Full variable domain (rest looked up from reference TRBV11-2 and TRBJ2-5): EAGVAQSPRYKIIEKRQSVAFWCNPISGHATLYWYQQILGQGPKLLIQFQNNGVVDDSQLPKDRFSAERLKGVDSTLKIQPAKLEDSAVYLCASSDNTGVGETQYFGPGTRLLVL.

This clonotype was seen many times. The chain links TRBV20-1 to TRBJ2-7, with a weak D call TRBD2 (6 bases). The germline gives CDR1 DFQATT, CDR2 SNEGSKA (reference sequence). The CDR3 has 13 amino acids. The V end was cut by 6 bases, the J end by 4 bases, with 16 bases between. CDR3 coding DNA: TGCAGTGCGGCTAATGGGGAGGAGTACGAGCAGTACTTC. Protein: CSAANGEEYEQYF.

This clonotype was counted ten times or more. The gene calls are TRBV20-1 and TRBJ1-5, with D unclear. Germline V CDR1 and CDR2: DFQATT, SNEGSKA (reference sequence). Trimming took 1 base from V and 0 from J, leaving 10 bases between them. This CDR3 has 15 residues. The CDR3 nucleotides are TGCAGTGCTAGAGGCCCAGACTATAGCAATCAGCCCCAGCATTTT. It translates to CSARGPDYSNQPQHF.

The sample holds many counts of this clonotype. CDR3 residues: CASWEYEQYF. The CDR3 coding sequence is TGTGCCAGCTGGGAATACGAGCAGTACTTC. This chain links TRBV27 with TRBJ2-7; D is unresolved. CDR1 MNHEY and CDR2 SMNVEV come from the germline V gene (reference sequence). This CDR3 region has 10 residues. Trimming took off 8 bases at V and 4 bases at J, with 6 bases between the two ends.

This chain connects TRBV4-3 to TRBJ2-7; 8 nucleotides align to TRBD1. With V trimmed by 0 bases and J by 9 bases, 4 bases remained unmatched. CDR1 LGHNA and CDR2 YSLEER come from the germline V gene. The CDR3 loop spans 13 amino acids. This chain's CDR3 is CASSQEYRGSQYF. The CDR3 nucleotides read TGCGCCAGCAGCCAAGAGTACAGGGGGTCGCAGTACTTC.

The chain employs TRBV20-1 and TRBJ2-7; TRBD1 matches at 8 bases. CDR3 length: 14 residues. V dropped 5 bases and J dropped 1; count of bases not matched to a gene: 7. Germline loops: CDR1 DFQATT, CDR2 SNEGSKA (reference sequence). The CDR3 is CSALGTGSSYEQYF. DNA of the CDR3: TGCAGTGCTCTAGGGACAGGCTCTTCCTACGAGCAGTACTTC.

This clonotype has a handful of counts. The chain's CDR3 is CASSWTGGDRTNYGYTF. The CDR3 bases are TGTGCCAGCAGCTGGACAGGGGGCGACAGGACTAACTATGGCTACACCTTC. V gene TRBV5-5 combines with J gene TRBJ1-2; 11 bases are shared with TRBD1. Per the germline V gene, CDR1 is SGHKS and CDR2 is YYEKEE (reference sequence). V gave up 3 bases and J gave up 0 bases; unmatched junction bases: 7. There are 17 residues in the CDR3.

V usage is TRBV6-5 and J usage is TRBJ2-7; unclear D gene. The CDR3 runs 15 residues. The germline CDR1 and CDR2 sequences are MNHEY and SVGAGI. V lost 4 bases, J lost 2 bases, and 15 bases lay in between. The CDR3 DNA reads TGTGCCAGCAGTTCCACCCGGCAGGCCCCCTACGAGCAGTACTTC. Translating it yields CASSSTRQAPYEQYF.

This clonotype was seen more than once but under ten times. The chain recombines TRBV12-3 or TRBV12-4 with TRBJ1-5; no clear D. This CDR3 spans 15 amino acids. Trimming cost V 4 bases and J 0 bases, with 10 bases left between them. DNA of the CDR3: TGTGCCAGCAGTTCGCCAGACCATAGCAATCAGCCCCAGCATTTT. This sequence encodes CASSSPDHSNQPQHF.

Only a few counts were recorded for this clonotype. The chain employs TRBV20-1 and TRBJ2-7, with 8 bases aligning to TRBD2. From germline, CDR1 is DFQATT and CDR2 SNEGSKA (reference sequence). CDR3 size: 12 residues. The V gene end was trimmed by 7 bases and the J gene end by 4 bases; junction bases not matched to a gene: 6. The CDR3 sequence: CSVPGLVYEQYF. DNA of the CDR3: TGCAGTGTCCCGGGACTAGTGTACGAGCAGTACTTC.

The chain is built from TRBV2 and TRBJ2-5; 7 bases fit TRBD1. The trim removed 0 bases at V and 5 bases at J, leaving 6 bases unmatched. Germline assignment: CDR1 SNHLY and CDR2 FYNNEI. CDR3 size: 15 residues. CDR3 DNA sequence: TGTGCCAGCAGTGAAGCTAGACAGGGAAGGGAGACCCAGTACTTC. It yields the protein CASSEARQGRETQYF.

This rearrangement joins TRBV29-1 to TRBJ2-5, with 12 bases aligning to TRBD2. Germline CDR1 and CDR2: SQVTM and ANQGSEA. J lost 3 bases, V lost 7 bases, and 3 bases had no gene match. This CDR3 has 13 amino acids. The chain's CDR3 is CSARLAGEETQYF. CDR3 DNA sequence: TGCAGCGCGCGACTAGCGGGAGAAGAGACCCAGTACTTC.

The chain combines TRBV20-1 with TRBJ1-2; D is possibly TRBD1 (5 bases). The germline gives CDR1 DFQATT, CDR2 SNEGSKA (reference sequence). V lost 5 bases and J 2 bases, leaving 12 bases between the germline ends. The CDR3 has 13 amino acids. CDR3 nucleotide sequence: TGCAGTGCTTCCCAAGACAGAAACTATGGCTACACCTTC. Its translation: CSASQDRNYGYTF.